Below are 27 T cell receptor beta chains sequenced from a single sample in a study of blood T cell repertoires in COVID-19 (dated by TCRdb to 2019 to 2021). To prepare the library, the immunoSEQ multiplex PCR assay was applied. TCRdb provides this immuneACCESS table in a form limited to in-frame rearrangements. Some clones are lacking; in checked studies, under half of them reflect an unresolved V gene, and why the rest are absent is not known. For this sample the table gives nearly 200,000 clones, of which approximately 83% were detected only once. The ten biggest clones cover 6% to 8% of the sample. Sequencing used PBMCs or T cells enriched from blood (not recorded which). These receptor sequences come from a man aged 35-49 years who had recovered from COVID-19.

This clone appeared a single time. This rearrangement joins TRBV5-1 to TRBJ1-2; a possible D gene is TRBD1 (5 bases). Trimming cost V 3 bases and J 5 bases, with 8 bases left between them. Germline lookup yields CDR1 SGHRS and CDR2 YFSETQ. The CDR3 runs to 12 residues. The DNA for the CDR3 is TGCGCCAGCAGCTCAGACAGTTATGGCTACACCTTC. Protein: CASSSDSYGYTF.

The rearrangement joins TRBV4-1 to TRBJ1-4; TRBD1 aligns across 8 bases. Trimming removed 4 bases from V and 5 bases from J; junction bases left unmatched: 3. CDR1 is MGHRA and CDR2 is YSYEKL in the germline V gene. The CDR3 consists of 14 residues. The CDR3 reads CASSPQGANEKLFF. DNA of the CDR3: TGCGCCAGCAGCCCCCAGGGGGCGAATGAAAAACTGTTTTTT.

The rearrangement uses TRBV12-3 or TRBV12-4 and TRBJ1-2, with D maybe TRBD1 (6 bases). The CDR3 length is 13 residues. The V and J ends lost 3 bases and 8 bases respectively, with 13 bases between them. DNA of the CDR3: TGTGCCAGCAGTTTTAAGACAGGATACGGCTACACCTTC. It codes for CASSFKTGYGYTF.

This clone was detected only a few times. V usage is TRBV18 and J usage is TRBJ1-5; 7 bases line up with TRBD1. The trim removed 8 bases at V and 3 bases at J, leaving 10 bases unmatched. CDR1 KGHSH and CDR2 LQKENI come from the germline V gene. The CDR3 consists of 15 residues. This chain's CDR3 is CASKEGAGDNQPQHF. The CDR3 bases are TGTGCCAGCAAAGAGGGGGCTGGCGACAATCAGCCCCAGCATTTT.

The chain uses TRBV5-6 and TRBJ2-5, with no clear D. Germline V gene lookup returns CDR1 SGHDT and CDR2 YYEEEE. Trimming took 2 bases from V and 3 from J, leaving 26 bases between them. The CDR3 is made up of 19 amino acids. The CDR3 DNA sequence: TGTGCCAGCAGCTTATCGGGTATGGCTGCCCGAAGGAGAGAAGAGACCCAGTACTTC. Amino acid sequence: CASSLSGMAARRREETQYF.

The gene calls are TRBV18 and TRBJ2-1; unclear D gene. CDR1 and CDR2 (germline): KGHSH, LQKENI. The CDR3 sequence is 12 residues long. Deletions cut 3 bases from V and 9 bases from J, with 9 bases between. The chain's CDR3 is CASSPTPTEQFF. The DNA for the CDR3 is TGTGCCAGCTCACCGACTCCCACTGAGCAGTTCTTC.

This chain connects TRBV27 to TRBJ1-2; 9 positions match TRBD1. The ends lost 0 bases at V and 7 bases at J; junction bases unmatched: 9. Germline values: CDR1 MNHEY, CDR2 SMNVEV (reference sequence). The CDR3 has 16 amino acids. CDR3 amino acids: CASSLSETDRGGGYTF. The DNA of the CDR3 is TGTGCCAGCAGTTTATCTGAAACGGACAGGGGTGGTGGCTACACCTTC.

V gene TRBV5-1 combines with J gene TRBJ1-6, with TRBD1 identical over 7 bases. Germline V gene data show CDR1 as SGHRS and CDR2 as YFSETQ. CDR3 size: 14 residues. J was trimmed by 7 bases and V by 7 bases; bases with no gene match: 8. Here the CDR3 DNA reads TGCGCCAGCGGCGACAGGGAGCGAAATTCACCCCTCCACTTT. This gives the protein CASGDRERNSPLHF.

The rearrangement uses TRBV7-9 and TRBJ1-4, with 7 positions matching TRBD1. The CDR3 runs 14 residues. Germline V CDR1 and CDR2: SEHNR, FQNEAQ (reference sequence). V was clipped by 2 bases and J by 6 bases; unmatched bases: 3. CDR3 amino acids: CASSLRGTDEKLFF. The CDR3 coding sequence is TGTGCCAGCAGCTTACGCGGGACAGATGAAAAACTGTTTTTT. Looking up the rest from reference TRBV7-9 and TRBJ1-4 gives the full variable domain: DTGVSQNPRHKITKRGQNVTFRCDPISEHNRLYWYRQTLGQGPEFLTYFQNEAQLEKSRLLSDRFSAERPKGSFSTLEIQRTEQGDSAMYLCASSLRGTDEKLFFGSGTQLSVL.

This clone was detected once. V usage is TRBV7-3 and J usage is TRBJ2-3; unclear D gene. The ends were cut back, 4 bases at V and 4 bases at J, with 9 bases in the middle. Germline CDR1 is SGHTA and CDR2 is FQGTGA. CDR3 length: 13 amino acids. CDR3 amino acids: CASSSVAADTQYF. CDR3 coding DNA: TGTGCCAGCAGCTCTGTGGCGGCAGATACGCAGTATTTT.

This chain joins TRBV28 and TRBJ1-2, with 12 bases lining up with TRBD1. The ends lost 9 bases at V and 7 bases at J; junction bases unmatched: 9. CDR3 size: 14 residues. CDR1 MDHEN and CDR2 SYDVKM come from the germline V gene. The CDR3 protein is CASLKGQGASGYTF. The CDR3 DNA reads as TGTGCCAGTCTAAAGGGACAGGGGGCCTCTGGCTACACCTTC.

This clone was counted only a few times. Other nucleotide sequences in the sample specify the same CDR3. This chain connects TRBV5-4 to TRBJ2-6; TRBD1 is a possible D gene (5 bases). V gave up 2 bases and J gave up 0 bases, with 6 bases separating them. This CDR3 contains 15 residues. Germline loops: CDR1 SGHNT, CDR2 YYREEE (reference sequence). The CDR3 nucleotides read TGTGCCAGCAGCTTAACAGGCTCTGGGGCCAACGTCCTGACTTTC. This gives the protein CASSLTGSGANVLTF.

This clone was recorded once. The V call is TRBV28, the J call TRBJ2-3, with TRBD2 identical over 10 bases. The V segment lost 6 bases and the J segment 5 bases; nucleotides outside the gene matches: 11. Germline assignment: CDR1 MDHEN and CDR2 SYDVKM. There are 16 residues in the CDR3. The CDR3 nucleotides read TGTGCCAGCAGCCCCCGGACTAGCGGCCAATTAGATACGCAGTATTTT. Amino acids: CASSPRTSGQLDTQYF.

DNA of the CDR3: TGTGCCAGCAGTTCGGCAGGGTACGAGCAGTACTTC. Its translation: CASSSAGYEQYF. V gene TRBV12-3 or TRBV12-4 combines with J gene TRBJ2-7; tentatively, D is TRBD1 (5 bases). The CDR3 has 12 amino acids. V lost 4 bases, J lost 4 bases, and 8 bases lay in between.

The chain has TRBV9 and TRBJ1-1; D gene ambiguous. The CDR3 has 14 residues. Trimming removed 0 bases from V and 3 bases from J, with 9 bases in between. CDR1 SGDLS and CDR2 YYNGEE come from the germline V gene. CDR3 amino acids: CASSVVPQDTEAFF. The DNA of the CDR3 is TGTGCCAGCAGCGTAGTCCCCCAGGACACTGAAGCTTTCTTT.

The chain links TRBV7-2 to TRBJ1-5, with 7 bases fitting TRBD1. This CDR3 contains 15 residues. After removal of 1 base from V and 3 bases from J, the junction contained 3 bases not matched to a gene. Germline V CDR1 and CDR2: SGHTA, FQGNSA. CDR3 amino acids: CASSLVTGVNQPQHF. CDR3 coding DNA: TGTGCCAGCAGCTTAGTCACAGGGGTCAATCAGCCCCAGCATTTT.

The chain combines TRBV9 with TRBJ2-3; 9 bases map to TRBD2. Germline-derived CDR1 and CDR2 are SGDLS and YYNGEE. There are 16 residues in the CDR3. V trimming: 4 bases; J trimming: 1 base; junction bases outside the gene matches: 7. CDR3 nucleotides: TGTGCCAGCAGCTTATCTAGCGGGGTGGGCACAGATACGCAGTATTTT. This translates into CASSLSSGVGTDTQYF.

This chain joins TRBV7-2 and TRBJ1-6; perhaps TRBD1 as D (5 bases). With 6 bases removed from V and 7 bases from J, the gap between germline ends came to 10 bases. Germline CDR1 and CDR2: SGHTA and FQGNSA. This CDR3 region has 13 residues. The CDR3 coding sequence is TGTGCCAGCAGAGACAGCCAAAATTCACCCCTCCACTTT. Translated: CASRDSQNSPLHF.

The V and J genes are TRBV9 and TRBJ2-2; 8 nucleotides align to TRBD1. Germline trimming cut 4 bases from V and 6 bases from J; bases unmatched to any gene: 11. This CDR3 is built from 16 residues. Germline CDR1 SGDLS, CDR2 YYNGEE. The CDR3 region is CASSLPGQVFPGELFF. CDR3 DNA sequence: TGTGCCAGCAGCCTACCGGGACAGGTGTTCCCCGGGGAGCTGTTTTTT.

The chain recombines TRBV11-3 with TRBJ2-2; 8 nucleotides agree with TRBD1. V dropped 4 bases and J dropped 1; count of bases not matched to a gene: 2. The germline V gene encodes CDR1 SGHNT and CDR2 YENEEA. CDR3 length: 15 residues. DNA for the CDR3: TGTGCCAGCAGCTCCGGACAGGGGAACACCGGGGAGCTGTTTTTT. Protein: CASSSGQGNTGELFF.

The rearrangement links TRBV24-1 to TRBJ2-1, with D possibly being TRBD2 (5 bases). V lost 5 bases and J lost 2, with 18 bases in between. Germline loops: CDR1 KGHDR, CDR2 SFDVKD. The length of the CDR3 is 17 residues. CDR3 bases: TGTGCCACCAGTGCCTCAATGTGGACTGAGACCTACAATGAGCAGTTCTTC. This encodes CATSASMWTETYNEQFF.

This chain uses TRBV7-9 with TRBJ1-6; possibly TRBD1 for D (6 bases). The CDR3 is made up of 15 amino acids. V lost 2 bases and J lost 7, with 12 bases in between. CDR1 is SEHNR, CDR2 FQNEAQ, per germline (reference sequence). CDR3 sequence: CASSLRQGMNSPLHF. CDR3 sequence (DNA): TGTGCCAGCAGCTTACGGCAGGGGATGAATTCACCCCTCCACTTT.

The V and J genes are TRBV3-1 (or the pseudogene TRBV3-2) and TRBJ1-2; D uncertain. This CDR3 is built from 16 residues. Trimming took 1 base from V and 4 from J, leaving 16 bases between them. CDR1 LGHDT and CDR2 YNNKEL come from the germline V gene (reference sequence). CDR3 sequence reads: CASSQGISEGSYGYTF. As DNA, the CDR3 is TGTGCCAGCAGCCAAGGAATTTCGGAGGGCAGCTATGGCTACACCTTC.

The chain joins TRBV4-2 to TRBJ1-5; TRBD1 agrees at 8 bases. The CDR3 extends over 15 amino acids. V shed 4 bases, J shed 4 bases, and the junction held 6 bases outside the gene matches. The germline CDR1 and CDR2 sequences are LGHNA and YNFKEQ. The CDR3 loop reads CASSREDRANQPQHF. For the CDR3, the DNA is TGTGCCAGCAGCCGAGAGGACAGGGCGAATCAGCCCCAGCATTTT.

The V gene is TRBV30, the J gene TRBJ2-7, with a possible D match to TRBD2 (6 bases). The CDR3 consists of 14 residues. Deletions cut 1 base from V and 2 bases from J, with 12 bases between. Germline V lookup: CDR1 GTSNPN, CDR2 SVGIG (reference sequence). For the CDR3, the DNA is TGTGCCTGGAGTGGAGGAGGGCCACCCTACGAGCAGTACTTC. Amino acids: CAWSGGGPPYEQYF.

This clone was seen once. The chain carries TRBV5-5 and TRBJ2-5; TRBD2 aligns across 9 bases. Germline-derived CDR1 and CDR2 are SGHKS and YYEKEE (reference sequence). The CDR3 is made up of 16 amino acids. Losses at the gene ends were 4 bases for V and 5 bases for J; bases not matched to a gene: 12. The CDR3 DNA reads TGTGCCAGCAGCCTCCGCGAAGGAAGCGGGGGGGAGACCCAGTACTTC. It codes for CASSLREGSGGETQYF.

The gene calls are TRBV5-6 and TRBJ1-2, with 7 bases that match TRBD1. This CDR3 contains 14 residues. Germline CDR1 reads SGHDT; CDR2 reads YYEEEE. Losses at the gene ends were 5 bases for V and 2 bases for J; bases not matched to a gene: 6. The CDR3: CASRATGQNYGYTF. CDR3 DNA: TGTGCCAGCAGGGCGACAGGGCAGAACTATGGCTACACCTTC.